This T cell receptor (beta chain) was sequenced for a study of blood T cell repertoires in COVID-19 (dated by TCRdb to 2020 to 2022). Looking at the study overall: Samples covering the acute and convalescent phases of COVID-19 were provided by collaborators in the United States, Italy and Spain. The material from the prospective study consisted of cDNA or gDNA derived from T cells, B-cell-depleted T cells, or PBMCs. Subjects who had been exposed to COVID-19, were actively infected with it, or had recovered from it provided the deeply sampled blood TCRbeta repertoires that made up the dataset. The repertoires were made available in a free public database intended to serve as a resource for research on the immune response to SARS-CoV-2. The samples were drawn from two sources: the first 160 participants of the ongoing ImmuneRACE study, and over 1,000 subjects contributed by 6 global collaborators. Sample metadata almost always included a de-identified subject ID, COVID-19 status, age in years and sex. Where available, HLA class I and class II types were obtained from metadata supplied by the sample provider rather than from assay-based typing. Overall study outcomes, separate from this receptor: Clinical and demographic metadata were provided uncurated, with the amount varying by source and participant.

TCRbeta CDR3 regions were amplified from genomic DNA using the immunoSEQ Assay, a bias-controlled multiplex PCR. The original methods were these. The number of nucleated cells in each sample was estimated by amplification of reference gene primers within the assay. To quantify the absolute abundance of each unique TCRbeta CDR3 rearrangement, sequence reads were collapsed and filtered. For each sample, productive Simpson clonality was calculated as the square root of Simpson's diversity index over productive rearrangements. TCRdb obtained this table from immuneACCESS and retained in-frame rearrangements with V and J assigned. These tables miss some clones; where compared with another copy, unresolved V genes account for less than half of the shortfall, and the remainder is unexplained. For V, J and clone size, that table is used; D and trimming come from the DNA. A total of about 200,000 clones appear in this sample, around nine tenths of them only once. The ten largest clones add up to approximately 5.5% of the sample.

Measured from the cysteine to the phenylalanine, the CDR3 is 11 residues long. Of the read, only the CDR3 DNA is kept; its 33 bases are in frame from base 1. Looking up the germline V gene (reference sequence) yields CDR1 DFQATT and CDR2 SNEGSKA. Here V drops 5 bases and J drops 7 bases, and the junction holds 5 bases not matched to any gene. Concerning this clone itself: What this receptor recognizes is not known. Qualities for individual bases were not recorded, and no much larger clone is one base off.

Whole blood was collected in K2EDTA tubes by collaborating institutions according to the institutions' own protocols. For TCRbeta analysis, collaborators shipped samples in one of three forms: frozen whole blood, isolated PBMCs, or DNA extracted from either of those sample types. The sample consisted of peripheral blood. The receptor chain draws on TRBV20-1 and TRBJ2-7, and 7 junctional nucleotides match TRBD1. This sequence was found in a middle-aged man with active or convalescent COVID-19. The DNA reads TGCAGTGCTCAGGGGGAAACGGAGCAGTACTTC. Its coded protein is CSAQGETEQYF.